A single sample is the source of the 23 T cell receptor beta chains below, sequenced in a study of regulatory T cells in long-lasting Graves disease. Regarding time point: persistent/refractory GD, antithyroid drugs over 5 years with positive TRAb. Researchers made the TCR library from RNA that was extracted from PBMCs. Investigators prepared the TCR beta libraries by applying iRepertoire HTBI primers and Arm-PCR of CDR3 regions. TCRdb passed the multiplex PCR reads through MiXCR, listing each CDR3 protein once. The sample gives 390,000 or so distinct CDR3 sequences, roughly 25% of which show up once; approximately 27% is in the top ten. Here the sequenced sample was peripheral blood mononuclear cells (PBMCs), taken when the disease was refractory, from a patient treated with antithyroid drugs. The receptors shown here come from a woman in her thirties or forties with Graves disease.

At least ten counts were recorded for this clonotype. The chain couples TRBV6-1 to TRBJ1-1, with D maybe TRBD1 (5 bases). The V end lost 6 bases, the J end lost 4 bases, and 12 bases lay between the germline ends. Germline V lookup: CDR1 MNHNS, CDR2 SASEGT. The CDR3 covers 13 residues. CDR3 protein: CASRMGRGTEAFF. The CDR3 nucleotides read TGTGCCAGCAGGATGGGACGGGGCACTGAAGCTTTCTTT.

This clonotype was found many times. The chain employs TRBV28 and TRBJ2-5, with a tentative D call TRBD1 (6 bases). The V gene's germline CDR1 is MDHEN and CDR2 SYDVKM. The V end lost 6 bases, the J end lost 3 bases, and 8 bases lay between the germline ends. CDR3 size: 12 residues. This CDR3 is CASRQGKETQYF. Written as DNA, the CDR3 is TGTGCCAGCAGGCAGGGGAAAGAGACCCAGTACTTC.

This clonotype was detected a few times. This chain connects TRBV20-1 to TRBJ2-7; 8 bases line up with TRBD1. The CDR3 is 13 residues long. V shed 5 bases, J shed 5 bases, and the junction held 8 bases outside the gene matches. In germline, CDR1 is DFQATT, CDR2 SNEGSKA (reference sequence). CDR3 nucleotides: TGCAGTGCTGGGAGGACAGGGTTTAACGAGCAGTACTTC. It is translated as CSAGRTGFNEQYF.

This clonotype was detected ten times or more. The J gene is TRBJ2-7, the V gene TRBV2, with D uncertain. V was shortened by 2 bases and J by 6 bases, with 8 bases between the two germline ends. This CDR3 region has 12 residues. Per germline, CDR1 SNHLY and CDR2 FYNNEI. CDR3 coding DNA: TGTGCCAGCAGTGAAATATTTTTCGAGCAGTACTTC. Its translation is CASSEIFFEQYF.

This clonotype was recorded at least ten times. CDR3 loop: CASSLPSGSVVETQYF. Here the CDR3 DNA reads TGTGCCAGCAGCCTTCCTAGCGGGAGTGTGGTAGAGACCCAGTACTTC. The rearrangement links TRBV5-6 to TRBJ2-5; the match to TRBD2 covers 10 bases. The CDR3 is made up of 16 amino acids. Germline values: CDR1 SGHDT, CDR2 YYEEEE. The trim removed 4 bases at V and 4 bases at J, leaving 10 bases unmatched.

The V call is TRBV5-1, the J call TRBJ2-5; 7 bases align to TRBD1. The trim removed 4 bases at V and 2 bases at J, leaving 5 bases unmatched. CDR3 length: 14 residues. CDR1 is SGHRS and CDR2 is YFSETQ in the germline V gene. CDR3 protein: CASSPWGQQETQYF. The CDR3 DNA reads TGCGCCAGCAGCCCGTGGGGACAGCAAGAGACCCAGTACTTC.

The rearrangement links TRBV25-1 to TRBJ1-4, with D possibly being TRBD1 (6 bases). V lost 3 bases to trimming and J lost 0 bases, with 11 bases between them. This CDR3 comprises 16 residues. CDR1 is MGHDK and CDR2 is SYGVNS in the germline V gene. The CDR3 spells CASSELTGSTNEKLFF. CDR3 DNA: TGTGCCAGCAGTGAGCTTACAGGGTCAACTAATGAAAAACTGTTTTTT.

This clonotype has just a few counts. Written as DNA, the CDR3 is TGTGCCAGCAGCTTGGTCGGGAATTTAGGCGAGCAGTACTTC. It codes for CASSLVGNLGEQYF. This sequence joins TRBV7-9 and TRBJ2-7; D possibly corresponds to TRBD2 (5 bases). In germline, CDR1 is SEHNR, CDR2 FQNEAQ (reference sequence). V shed 3 bases and J shed 6 bases, with 15 bases lying between them. This CDR3 has 14 residues.

The chain uses TRBV20-1 and TRBJ2-4; weak D call: TRBD1 (5 bases). CDR3 size: 15 residues. Germline CDR1 is DFQATT and CDR2 is SNEGSKA (reference sequence). V shed 4 bases and J shed 2 bases, with 15 bases lying between them. The DNA of the CDR3 is TGCAGTGCTACCCCGGACAACAGACCCAAAAACATTCAGTACTTC. Translation: CSATPDNRPKNIQYF.

This clonotype was picked up many times. The chain carries TRBV5-5 and TRBJ1-5; no firm D call. V lost 4 bases and J lost 2, with 16 bases in between. The CDR3 runs 16 residues. The V gene's germline CDR1 is SGHKS and CDR2 YYEKEE (reference sequence). The CDR3 sequence: CASSPNAVWGNQPQHF. CDR3 sequence (DNA): TGTGCCAGCAGCCCTAACGCGGTGTGGGGCAATCAGCCCCAGCATTTT.

In its sample, this clonotype was seen many times. The chain links TRBV2 to TRBJ2-5; TRBD1 agrees at 11 bases. This CDR3 is 15 amino acids long. Germline V gene data show CDR1 as SNHLY and CDR2 as FYNNEI. V lost 4 bases, J lost 2 bases, and 3 bases stayed unmatched. CDR3 region: CASSGGTGGQETQYF. CDR3 DNA sequence: TGTGCCAGCAGTGGGGGGACAGGGGGACAAGAGACCCAGTACTTC.

This clonotype has just a few counts. The chain links TRBV27 to TRBJ1-1, with D possibly TRBD1 on 6 matching bases. Germline CDR1 is MNHEY and CDR2 is SMNVEV (reference sequence). With 2 bases removed from V and 1 base from J, the gap between germline ends came to 11 bases. The CDR3 sequence is 15 residues long. CDR3 amino acids: CASSLVGTPNTEAFF. The CDR3 DNA reads as TGTGCCAGCAGTTTAGTGGGGACACCGAACACTGAAGCTTTCTTT.

This clonotype was recorded at least ten times. This rearrangement joins TRBV11-3 to TRBJ2-5; 8 bases fit TRBD1. Germline loops: CDR1 SGHNT, CDR2 YENEEA. Losses at the gene ends were 1 base for V and 4 bases for J; bases not matched to a gene: 2. The CDR3 runs to 14 residues. CDR3 amino acids: CASSLGQGTETQYF. The CDR3 DNA follows: TGTGCCAGCAGCTTAGGACAGGGGACAGAGACCCAGTACTTC.

The chain combines TRBV11-2 with TRBJ2-2; D uncertain. The length of the CDR3 is 16 residues. Trimming removed 1 base at V and 3 bases at J, with 12 bases between. Germline CDR1 is SGHAT and CDR2 is FQNNGV. This CDR3 is CASSLVSSLHTGELFF. The CDR3 DNA is TGTGCCAGCAGCTTAGTAAGCAGTCTACACACCGGGGAGCTGTTTTTT.

This chain links TRBV11-1 with TRBJ2-6, with 8 nucleotides matching TRBD1. Germline-derived CDR1 and CDR2 are SGHAT and FQDESV (reference sequence). V lost 5 bases, J lost 0 bases, and 12 bases stayed unmatched. The CDR3 totals 19 residues. CDR3 sequence (DNA): TGTGCCAGCAGCCTCGCAACAGGGGGGCATTACTCTGGGGCCAACGTCCTGACTTTC. Translation: CASSLATGGHYSGANVLTF.

Remarks on this clonotype: With a much larger clone just one base away, this may be a read error. This chain uses TRBV29-1 with TRBJ2-5; D tentatively reads TRBD1 or TRBD2 (6 bases each). The germline gives CDR1 SQVTM, CDR2 ANQGSEA. V shed 8 bases and J shed 2 bases, with 18 bases lying between them. The length of the CDR3 is 14 residues. CDR3 residues: CSILVAGHQETQYF. CDR3 in DNA: TGCAGCATCCTAGTGGCGGGACATCAAGAGACCCAGTACTTC.

This clonotype was counted many times. The genes are TRBV7-6 and TRBJ2-2; TRBD2 is a possible D gene (5 bases). Trimming removed 5 bases from V and 7 bases from J, with 11 bases in between. The CDR3 length is 13 residues. Germline V lookup: CDR1 SGHVS, CDR2 FNYEAQ. CDR3 sequence reads: CASSLTRSGELFF. CDR3 DNA sequence: TGTGCCAGCAGCCTTACTAGAAGCGGGGAGCTGTTTTTT.

The rearrangement links TRBV10-3 to TRBJ1-1; TRBD1 might be the D (6 bases). In germline, CDR1 is ENHRY, CDR2 SYGVKD. The CDR3 totals 14 residues. The chain's CDR3 is CRGEGEVGDTEAFF. The CDR3 nucleotides read TGTAGGGGGGAGGGGGAAGTTGGTGACACTGAAGCTTTCTTT.

This clonotype was observed at least ten times. The chain links TRBV28 to TRBJ2-1; D is ambiguous. CDR1 is MDHEN and CDR2 is SYDVKM in the germline V gene. This CDR3 is built from 14 residues. V was pared by 5 bases and J by 5 bases, with 13 bases between. The CDR3 sequence: CASSPWSENNEQFF. Written as DNA, the CDR3 is TGTGCCAGCAGTCCATGGTCGGAGAACAATGAGCAGTTCTTC.

The CDR3 is CSAPGALGGYSYNEQFF. The CDR3 DNA is TGCAGTGCCCCCGGGGCCCTGGGGGGGTACTCCTACAATGAGCAGTTCTTC. V gene TRBV20-1 combines with J gene TRBJ2-1, with TRBD2 matching 7 bases. V gave up 6 bases and J gave up 0 bases; unmatched junction bases: 14. Germline-derived CDR1 and CDR2 are DFQATT and SNEGSKA (reference sequence). The CDR3 has 17 amino acids.

This clonotype was found many times. The chain employs TRBV12-3 or TRBV12-4 and TRBJ2-7, with 8 bases identical to TRBD2. V lost 7 bases and J lost 4; bases outside the gene matches: 9. The CDR3 contains 14 residues. CDR3 coding DNA: TGTGCCAGCACCATCTCAGCGGGAGAGTACGAGCAGTACTTC. Protein sequence: CASTISAGEYEQYF.

This clonotype was observed many times. The gene calls are TRBV28 and TRBJ1-2; no clear D gene. This CDR3 is built from 14 residues. Trimming took off 8 bases at V and 4 bases at J, with 17 bases between the two ends. Germline V lookup: CDR1 MDHEN, CDR2 SYDVKM. CDR3 region: CASLPPGHIYGYTF. CDR3 sequence (DNA): TGTGCCAGCCTACCCCCGGGCCACATCTATGGCTACACCTTC.

The chain recombines TRBV7-9 with TRBJ2-2; D may be TRBD1 (6 bases). The CDR3 is 15 residues long. The V gene's germline CDR1 is SEHNR and CDR2 FQNEAQ (reference sequence). V lost 5 bases, J lost 0 bases, and 10 bases lay in between. The CDR3 loop reads CASSPRGANTGELFF. The CDR3 DNA follows: TGTGCCAGCAGCCCCAGGGGAGCGAACACCGGGGAGCTGTTTTTT.